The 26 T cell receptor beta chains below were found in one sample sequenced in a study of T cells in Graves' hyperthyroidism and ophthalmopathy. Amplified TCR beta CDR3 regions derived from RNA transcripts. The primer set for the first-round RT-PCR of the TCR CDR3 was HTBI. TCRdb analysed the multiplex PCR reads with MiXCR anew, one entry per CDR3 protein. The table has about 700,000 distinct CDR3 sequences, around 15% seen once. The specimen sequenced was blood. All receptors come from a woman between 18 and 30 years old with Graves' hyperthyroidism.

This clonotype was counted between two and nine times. The DNA of the CDR3 is TGTGCCAGTAGCCCTCGGGGGCCCTATGAAGCTTTCTTT. Translating it yields CASSPRGPYEAFF. The rearrangement links TRBV19 to TRBJ1-1; a possible D gene is TRBD1 (6 bases). Trimming took off 6 bases at V and 7 bases at J, with 15 bases between the two ends. This CDR3 is built from 13 residues. CDR1 LNHDA and CDR2 SQIVND come from the germline V gene (reference sequence).

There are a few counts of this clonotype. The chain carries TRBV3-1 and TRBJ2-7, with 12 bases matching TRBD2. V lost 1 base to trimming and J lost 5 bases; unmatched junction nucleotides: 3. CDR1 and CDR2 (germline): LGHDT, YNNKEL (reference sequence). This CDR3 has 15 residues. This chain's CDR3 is CASSQVTSGSHEQYF. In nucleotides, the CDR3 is TGTGCCAGCAGCCAAGTGACTAGCGGGAGCCACGAGCAGTACTTC.

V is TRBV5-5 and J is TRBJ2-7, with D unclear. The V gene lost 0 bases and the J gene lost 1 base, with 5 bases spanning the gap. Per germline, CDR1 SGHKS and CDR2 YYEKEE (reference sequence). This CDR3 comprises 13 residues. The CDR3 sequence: CASSLAWSYEQYF. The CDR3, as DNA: TGTGCCAGCAGCTTGGCCTGGTCCTACGAGCAGTACTTC.

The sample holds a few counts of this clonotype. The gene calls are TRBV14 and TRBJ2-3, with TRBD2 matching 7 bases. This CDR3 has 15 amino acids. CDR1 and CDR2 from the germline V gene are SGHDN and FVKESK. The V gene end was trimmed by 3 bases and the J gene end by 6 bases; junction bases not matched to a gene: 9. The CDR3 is CASSHGGRASDTQYF. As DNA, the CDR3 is TGTGCCAGCAGCCACGGGGGGAGGGCCTCCGATACGCAGTATTTT.

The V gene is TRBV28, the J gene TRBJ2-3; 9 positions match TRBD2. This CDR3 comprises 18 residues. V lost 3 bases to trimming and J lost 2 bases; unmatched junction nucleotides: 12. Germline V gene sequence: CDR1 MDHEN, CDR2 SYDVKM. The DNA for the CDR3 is TGTGCCAGCAGTTTTCTGGCTAGCGGGACCACACTCACAGATACGCAGTATTTT. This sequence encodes CASSFLASGTTLTDTQYF. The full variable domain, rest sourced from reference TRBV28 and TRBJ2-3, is DVKVTQSSRYLVKRTGEKVFLECVQDMDHENMFWYRQDPGLGLRLIYFSYDVKMKEKGDIPEGYSVSREKKERFSLILESASTNQTSMYLCASSFLASGTTLTDTQYFGPGTRLTVL.

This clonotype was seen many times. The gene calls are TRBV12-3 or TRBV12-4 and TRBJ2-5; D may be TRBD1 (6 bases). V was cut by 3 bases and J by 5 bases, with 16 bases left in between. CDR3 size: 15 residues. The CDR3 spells CASSFGRPGVETQYF. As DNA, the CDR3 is TGTGCCAGCAGTTTTGGCCGGCCAGGGGTGGAGACCCAGTACTTC.

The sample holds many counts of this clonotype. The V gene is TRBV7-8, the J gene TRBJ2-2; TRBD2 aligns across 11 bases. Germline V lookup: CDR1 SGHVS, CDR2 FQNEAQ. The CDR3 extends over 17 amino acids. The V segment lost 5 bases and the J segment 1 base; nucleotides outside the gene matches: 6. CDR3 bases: TGTGCCAGCAGCCCAGCCGGGACTAGCGGGAACACCGGGGAGCTGTTTTTT. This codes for CASSPAGTSGNTGELFF.

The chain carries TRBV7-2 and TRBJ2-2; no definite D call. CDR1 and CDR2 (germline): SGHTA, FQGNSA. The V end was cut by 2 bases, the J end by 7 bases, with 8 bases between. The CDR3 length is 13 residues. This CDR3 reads CASSLSPSGELFF. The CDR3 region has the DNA TGTGCCAGCAGCTTAAGTCCTAGCGGGGAGCTGTTTTTT.

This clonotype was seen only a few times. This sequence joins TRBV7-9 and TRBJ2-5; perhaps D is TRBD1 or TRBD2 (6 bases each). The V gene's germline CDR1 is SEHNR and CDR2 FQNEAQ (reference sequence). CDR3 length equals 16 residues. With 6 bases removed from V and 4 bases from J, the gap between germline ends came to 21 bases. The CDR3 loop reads CASRPSPGARVETQYF. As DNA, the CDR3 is TGTGCCAGCAGGCCCTCCCCGGGGGCGCGGGTAGAGACCCAGTACTTC. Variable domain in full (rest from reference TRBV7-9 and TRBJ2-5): DTGVSQNPRHKITKRGQNVTFRCDPISEHNRLYWYRQTLGQGPEFLTYFQNEAQLEKSRLLSDRFSAERPKGSFSTLEIQRTEQGDSAMYLCASRPSPGARVETQYFGPGTRLLVL.

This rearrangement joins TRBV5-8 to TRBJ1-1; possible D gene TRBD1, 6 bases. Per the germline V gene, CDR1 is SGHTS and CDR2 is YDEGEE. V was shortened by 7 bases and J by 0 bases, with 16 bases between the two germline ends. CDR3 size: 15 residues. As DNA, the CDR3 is TGTGCCAGCCGACTACAGGGAGGAATGAACACTGAAGCTTTCTTT. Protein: CASRLQGGMNTEAFF.

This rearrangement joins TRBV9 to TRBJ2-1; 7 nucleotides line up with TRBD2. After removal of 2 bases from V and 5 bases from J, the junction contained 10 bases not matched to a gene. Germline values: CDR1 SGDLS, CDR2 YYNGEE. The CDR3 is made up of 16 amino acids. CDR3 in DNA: TGTGCCAGCAGCGTCCTTGCGGCGGGAGTCCACAATGAGCAGTTCTTC. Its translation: CASSVLAAGVHNEQFF.

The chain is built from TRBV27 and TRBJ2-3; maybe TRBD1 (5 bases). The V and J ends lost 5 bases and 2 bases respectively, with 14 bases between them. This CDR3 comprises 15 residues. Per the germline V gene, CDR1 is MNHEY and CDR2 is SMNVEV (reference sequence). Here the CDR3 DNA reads TGTGCCAGCAGTCCAGGGCAGATACTCACAGATACGCAGTATTTT. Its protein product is CASSPGQILTDTQYF.

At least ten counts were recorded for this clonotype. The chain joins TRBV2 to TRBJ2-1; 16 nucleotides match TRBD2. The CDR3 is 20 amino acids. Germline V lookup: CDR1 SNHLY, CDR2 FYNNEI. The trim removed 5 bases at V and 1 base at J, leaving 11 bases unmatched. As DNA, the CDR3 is TGTGCCAGCAGTCCTCCTATGGGGACTAGCGGGAGGGGTTCCTACAATGAGCAGTTCTTC. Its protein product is CASSPPMGTSGRGSYNEQFF.

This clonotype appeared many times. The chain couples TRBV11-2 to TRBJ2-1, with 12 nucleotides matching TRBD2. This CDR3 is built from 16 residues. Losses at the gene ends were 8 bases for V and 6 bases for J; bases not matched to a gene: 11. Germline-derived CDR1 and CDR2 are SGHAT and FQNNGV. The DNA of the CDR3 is TGTGCCAGCCTTTTACCCGGACTAGCGGGACTCAATGAGCAGTTCTTC. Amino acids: CASLLPGLAGLNEQFF. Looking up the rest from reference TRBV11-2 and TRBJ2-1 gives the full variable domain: EAGVAQSPRYKIIEKRQSVAFWCNPISGHATLYWYQQILGQGPKLLIQFQNNGVVDDSQLPKDRFSAERLKGVDSTLKIQPAKLEDSAVYLCASLLPGLAGLNEQFFGPGTRLTVL.

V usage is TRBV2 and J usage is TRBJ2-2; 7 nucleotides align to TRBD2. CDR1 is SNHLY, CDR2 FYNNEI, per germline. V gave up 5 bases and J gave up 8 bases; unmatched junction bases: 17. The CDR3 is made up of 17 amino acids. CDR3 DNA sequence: TGTGCCAGCAGTTCCTTACCGGGACTAATCGATAGAGGGGAGCTGTTTTTT. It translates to CASSSLPGLIDRGELFF.

The CDR3 coding sequence is TGTGCCGCGGGGGCTAGCGGGAGCAGCGAGCAGTTCTTC. This gives the protein CAAGASGSSEQFF. The rearrangement links TRBV27 to TRBJ2-1; 10 bases are a match to TRBD2. Looked up from germline, CDR1 is MNHEY and CDR2 is SMNVEV (reference sequence). The CDR3 consists of 13 residues. The J segment lost 10 bases and the V segment lost 11 bases, leaving 11 bases of the junction unmatched.

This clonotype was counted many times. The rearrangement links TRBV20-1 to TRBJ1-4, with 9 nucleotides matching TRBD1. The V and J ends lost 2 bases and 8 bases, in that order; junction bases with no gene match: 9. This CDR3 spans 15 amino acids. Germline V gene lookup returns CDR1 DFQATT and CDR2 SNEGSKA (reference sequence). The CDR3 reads CSARSRTGESEKLFF. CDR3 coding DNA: TGCAGTGCTAGATCTAGGACAGGGGAGAGCGAAAAACTGTTTTTT.

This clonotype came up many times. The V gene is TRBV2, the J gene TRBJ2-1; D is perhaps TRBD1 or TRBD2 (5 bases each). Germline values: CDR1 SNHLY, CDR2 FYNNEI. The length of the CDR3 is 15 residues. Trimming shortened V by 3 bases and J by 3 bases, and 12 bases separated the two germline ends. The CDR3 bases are TGTGCCAGCAGTGACCCCGGGACGAGCTACAATGAGCAGTTCTTC. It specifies CASSDPGTSYNEQFF.

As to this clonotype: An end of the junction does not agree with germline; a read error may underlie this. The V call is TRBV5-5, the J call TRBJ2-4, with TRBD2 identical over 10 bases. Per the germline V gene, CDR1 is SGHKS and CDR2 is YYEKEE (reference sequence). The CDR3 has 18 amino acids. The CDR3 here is CASGLGPRTSGEKNIQYF. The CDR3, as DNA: TGTGCCAGCGGCTTGGGTCCCAGGACTAGCGGAGAAAAAAACATTCAGTACTTC. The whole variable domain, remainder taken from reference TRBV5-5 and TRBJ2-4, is DAGVTQSPTHLIKTRGQQVTLRCSPISGHKSVSWYQQVLGQGPQFIFQYYEKEERGRGNFPDRFSARQFPNYSSELNVNALLLGDSALYLCASGLGPRTSGEKNIQYFGAGTRLSVL.

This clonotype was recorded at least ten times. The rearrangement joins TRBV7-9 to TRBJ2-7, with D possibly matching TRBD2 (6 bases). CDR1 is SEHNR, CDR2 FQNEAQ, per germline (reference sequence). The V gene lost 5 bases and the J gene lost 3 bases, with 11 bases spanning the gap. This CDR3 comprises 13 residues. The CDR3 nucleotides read TGTGCCAGCAGCCGGGGGTTGGGCTACGAGCAGTACTTC. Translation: CASSRGLGYEQYF.

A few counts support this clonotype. The CDR3 DNA reads TGTGCCAGCAGTTTTCAGGGGAGTGAGCAGTTCTTC. It translates to CASSFQGSEQFF. The chain combines TRBV27 with TRBJ2-1; TRBD1 might be the D (6 bases). There are 12 residues in the CDR3. Per the germline V gene, CDR1 is MNHEY and CDR2 is SMNVEV (reference sequence). The ends were cut back, 3 bases at V and 9 bases at J, with 9 bases in the middle.

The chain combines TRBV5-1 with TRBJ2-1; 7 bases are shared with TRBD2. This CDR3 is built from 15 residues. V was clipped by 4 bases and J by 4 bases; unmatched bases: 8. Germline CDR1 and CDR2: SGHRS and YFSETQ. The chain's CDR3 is CASSHGLGGYNEQFF. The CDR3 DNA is TGCGCCAGCAGCCACGGACTAGGAGGATACAATGAGCAGTTCTTC.

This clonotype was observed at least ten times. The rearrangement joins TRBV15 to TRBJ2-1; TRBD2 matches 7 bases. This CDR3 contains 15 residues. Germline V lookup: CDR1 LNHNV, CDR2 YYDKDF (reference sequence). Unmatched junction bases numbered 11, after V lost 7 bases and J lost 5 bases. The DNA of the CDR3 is TGTGCCACCATCCTAACCGGGACTAAAGACAATGAGCAGTTCTTC. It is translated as CATILTGTKDNEQFF. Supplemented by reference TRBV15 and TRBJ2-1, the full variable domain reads DAMVIQNPRYQVTQFGKPVTLSCSQTLNHNVMYWYQQKSSQAPKLLFHYYDKDFNNEADTPDNFQSRRPNTSFCFLDIRSPGLGDTAMYLCATILTGTKDNEQFFGPGTRLTVL.

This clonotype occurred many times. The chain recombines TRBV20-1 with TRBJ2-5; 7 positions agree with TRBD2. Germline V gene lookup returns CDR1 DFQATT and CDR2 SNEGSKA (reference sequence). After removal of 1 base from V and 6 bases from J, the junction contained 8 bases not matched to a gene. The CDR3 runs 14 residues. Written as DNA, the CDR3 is TGCAGTGCTAGAGGTCGGGGGGATTGGAAGACCCAGTACTTC. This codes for CSARGRGDWKTQYF.

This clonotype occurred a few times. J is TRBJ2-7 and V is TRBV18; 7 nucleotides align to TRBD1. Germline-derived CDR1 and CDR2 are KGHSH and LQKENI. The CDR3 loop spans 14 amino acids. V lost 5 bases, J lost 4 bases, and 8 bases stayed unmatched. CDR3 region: CASSVRDSQYEQYF. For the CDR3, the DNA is TGTGCCAGCTCAGTCCGGGACAGTCAATACGAGCAGTACTTC.

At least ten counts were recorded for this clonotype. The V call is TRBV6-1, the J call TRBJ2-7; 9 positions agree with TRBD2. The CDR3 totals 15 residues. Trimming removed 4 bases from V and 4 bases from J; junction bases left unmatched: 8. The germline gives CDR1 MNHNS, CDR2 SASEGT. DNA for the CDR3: TGTGCCAGCAGTGGGCAAGCGGGAGGTCCTTACGAGCAGTACTTC. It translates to CASSGQAGGPYEQYF.